This T cell receptor beta chain originates from a study of T-cell memory formation after mild COVID-19. Notes on the study in general: CD4/CD8 balance held among clones contracting day 15 to 85, and later expanders leaned CD4+.

A few counts support this clonotype. Its cognate antigen is unknown. V was pared by 6 bases and J by 8 bases, with 13 bases of the junction left unmatched. CDR1 and CDR2 (germline): MNHEY, SVGAGI. This CDR3 has 16 residues. Employing constant-segment primers, 5'RACE generated TCR alpha and TCR beta cDNA libraries bearing sample barcodes and UMIs. MiXCR was run by TCRdb on the 5' RACE reads, yielding one entry per CDR3 protein. The repertoire holds 100,000 to 150,000 distinct CDR3 sequences, with roughly 6% as singletons. This receptor was taken from an adult woman who had mild COVID-19 (a few samples of this study predate the infection). Cell type and time point are not known. The V and J genes are TRBV6-5 and TRBJ2-1; 10 bases are a match to TRBD1. The sequenced material came from PBMCs or a T cell subset sorted from them (not recorded which). The CDR3 bases are TGTGCCAGCAGAGAAACCACCGGGACAGGGGCGTATGAGCAGTTCTTC. Residues: CASRETTGTGAYEQFF.